The T cell receptor beta chain described here comes from a study of blood T cell repertoires in COVID-19. Turning to the study itself: COVID-19 samples, acute and convalescent, were from the United States, Italy and Spain. From T cells, B-cell-depleted T cells, or PBMCs came the material, which was cDNA or gDNA.

Original analysis: Amplification with reference gene primers provided the estimates of nucleated cell counts. Method: immunoSEQ multiplex PCR; TCRdb's copy keeps in-frame clones and lacks some. V, J and clone size are those of that table, while D and trimming were read from the DNA. The sample yields a few hundred thousand clones, approximately 88% seen once. Looked up from germline, CDR1 is MDHEN and CDR2 is SYDVKM. The CDR3 spans 15 residues. V lost 5 bases and J 1 base, leaving 13 bases between the germline ends. The genes are TRBV28 and TRBJ2-3; TRBD1 is a possible D gene (5 bases). The sequencing input was peripheral blood. This sequence originates from a woman aged 40 to 50 who had recovered from COVID-19. The CDR3 loop is CASSPTGRGTDTQYF. CDR3 nucleotides: TGTGCCAGCAGTCCCACCGGCAGGGGCACAGATACGCAGTATTTT.